A single sample is the source of the 23 T cell receptor beta chains below, sequenced in a study of CXCR3-negative and CXCR3-positive naive CD8 T cells. TRB cDNA libraries were made by UMI-labeled 5' RACE. TCRdb reprocessed the 5' RACE reads; each CDR3 protein has one entry and no DNA is given. Its listing shows tens of thousands of distinct CDR3 sequences. The specimen was memory CD8+ T cells from blood. The receptors were sampled from a human donor in good health. Some clones in this sample may be carry-over from other donors' samples.

The chain links TRBV18 to TRBJ1-2; TCRdb names TRBD1, which stays unverified in the absence of DNA. Germline CDR1 KGHSH, CDR2 LQKENI. This CDR3 has 15 amino acids. This CDR3 is CASSPPAGSNYGYTF.

The CDR3 sequence is CSARDFGGADSYEQYF. The genes are TRBV20-1 and TRBJ2-7; the D call from TCRdb, TRBD1, cannot be confirmed without DNA. The CDR3 is 16 amino acids. Germline V lookup: CDR1 DFQATT, CDR2 SNEGSKA (reference sequence).

V gene TRBV20-1 combines with J gene TRBJ2-5; the D gene TCRdb calls, TRBD2, cannot be checked with no DNA. Germline V CDR1 and CDR2: DFQATT, SNEGSKA (reference sequence). CDR3 length equals 13 residues. CDR3 amino acids: CSRRGPAEETQYF.

The V and J genes are TRBV28 and TRBJ1-2. The CDR3 runs 15 residues. Germline V lookup: CDR1 MDHEN, CDR2 SYDVKM. The CDR3 sequence is CASYSAGGFHYGYTF.

CDR3 residues: CSAKRPDRHTGELFF. The chain couples TRBV20-1 to TRBJ2-2; the TCRdb D gene call, TRBD1, has no DNA to confirm it. The CDR3 is made up of 15 amino acids. From germline, CDR1 is DFQATT and CDR2 SNEGSKA (reference sequence).

By frequency, this clonotype registers medium-sized (0.01 to 0.1%). The chain has TRBV2 and TRBJ2-7; no DNA is available, so the TRBD2 call from TCRdb remains unchecked. Germline loops: CDR1 SNHLY, CDR2 FYNNEI. The CDR3 is 14 residues long. CDR3 sequence reads: CASSGTSERNEQYF.

The V gene is TRBV20-1, the J gene TRBJ2-1; absent DNA, TCRdb's TRBD2 call cannot be checked. The CDR3 runs to 17 residues. CDR1 and CDR2 (germline): DFQATT, SNEGSKA (reference sequence). The CDR3 region is CSARDRASGGAYNEQFF.

V usage is TRBV20-1 and J usage is TRBJ2-7; TCRdb outputs TRBD1, but without DNA this stays unchecked. The CDR3 has 13 residues. Looked up from germline, CDR1 is DFQATT and CDR2 is SNEGSKA (reference sequence). The CDR3 sequence: CSARDQTVYEQYF.

The rearrangement uses TRBV29-1 and TRBJ2-7; no DNA is available, so the TRBD1 call from TCRdb remains unchecked. CDR3 size: 15 residues. Germline loops: CDR1 SQVTM, CDR2 ANQGSEA. CDR3 protein: CSVEDEGQGTYEQYF.

The chain couples TRBV20-1 to TRBJ2-1; TCRdb proposes TRBD2, but this gene call is untestable without DNA. This CDR3 comprises 23 residues. Germline V lookup: CDR1 DFQATT, CDR2 SNEGSKA (reference sequence). The CDR3 loop reads CSARDFEGRGSSGGIISYNEQFF.

V and J are TRBV28 and TRBJ2-7. This CDR3 spans 14 amino acids. CDR1 is MDHEN and CDR2 is SYDVKM in the germline V gene. CDR3 loop: CASSSRQISYEQYF.

The rearrangement links TRBV7-2 to TRBJ2-5; with no DNA, the TCRdb D assignment of TRBD1 cannot be verified. Germline V CDR1 and CDR2: SGHTA, FQGNSA. The CDR3 spans 15 residues. The CDR3 spells CASSTPRDGRETQYF.

V gene TRBV27 combines with J gene TRBJ1-5; TCRdb selects TRBD1, and the lack of DNA leaves this call unchecked. CDR1 MNHEY and CDR2 SMNVEV come from the germline V gene (reference sequence). There are 13 residues in the CDR3. This chain's CDR3 is CASSLGQKQPQHF.

The V gene is TRBV5-6, the J gene TRBJ2-7; without DNA, the TCRdb call of TRBD1 cannot be checked. The CDR3 covers 14 residues. Germline V gives CDR1 SGHDT, CDR2 YYEEEE. The CDR3 sequence: CSSSFRGLFYEQYF.

The gene calls are TRBV10-2 and TRBJ2-1; the TRBD1 assignment by TCRdb is unverifiable without DNA. The CDR3 length is 15 residues. Germline V CDR1 and CDR2: WSHSY, SAAADI. This chain's CDR3 is CASSYGTGPYNEQFF.

The chain employs TRBV12-2 and TRBJ2-7; the TCRdb D gene call, TRBD1, has no DNA to confirm it. TRBV12-2 is a pseudogene locus. The CDR3 contains 17 residues. The chain's CDR3 is CASQQPSLGLNNYEQYF.

V and J are TRBV27 and TRBJ2-3. Germline V CDR1 and CDR2: MNHEY, SMNVEV (reference sequence). The CDR3 totals 13 residues. The CDR3 region is CASSLIYTDTQYF.

The V and J genes are TRBV19 and TRBJ2-1; lacking DNA, the TRBD2 call made by TCRdb goes unchecked. The CDR3 sequence is 14 residues long. Germline assignment: CDR1 LNHDA and CDR2 SQIVND (reference sequence). CDR3 amino acids: CASSVSGGNNEQFF.

The chain uses TRBV12-3 or TRBV12-4 and TRBJ2-7. The CDR3 contains 12 residues. This CDR3 reads CASSWITYEQYF.

This chain uses TRBV6-5 with TRBJ2-3; TCRdb calls TRBD2, which cannot be checked without DNA. The CDR3 has 17 amino acids. The germline gives CDR1 MNHEY, CDR2 SVGAGI. The CDR3: CARSTNPGLATAYTQYF.

J is TRBJ1-2 and V is TRBV5-6. The CDR3 runs 12 residues. Germline V gene data show CDR1 as SGHDT and CDR2 as YYEEEE. CDR3 region: CASSLRDYGYTF.

The rearrangement uses TRBV12-3 or TRBV12-4 and TRBJ2-5; TCRdb reports TRBD1, a call that lacks DNA to check it against. CDR3 length: 12 residues. CDR3 amino acids: CASSSGAETQYF.

The chain links TRBV27 to TRBJ2-1; TCRdb's assignment of TRBD1 cannot be checked, as there is no DNA. Germline CDR1 reads MNHEY; CDR2 reads SMNVEV (reference sequence). The CDR3 totals 16 residues. CDR3 residues: CASSLSTWGQNNEQFF.